The T cell receptor beta chain described here comes from a study of T cells in Graves' hyperthyroidism and ophthalmopathy. Whole-study findings and limits: Also found in blood were most expanded thyroid clonotypes above 0.001.

CDR1 DFQATT and CDR2 SNEGSKA come from the germline V gene (reference sequence). V was pared by 0 bases and J by 14 bases, with 20 bases between. The CDR3 runs 14 residues. TCR beta CDR3 sequences were amplified from RNA transcripts. The study used the HTBI primer set for a first-round RT-PCR of the TCR CDR3. MiXCR, run by TCRdb on the multiplex PCR reads, gives a single entry per CDR3 protein. There are hundreds of thousands of distinct CDR3 sequences in the sample; roughly 14% occur only once, and over 7.5% lies in the top ten. The table lists this clonotype with a few counts. Its antigen is as yet unknown.

This TCR derives from a woman younger than 30 with Graves' hyperthyroidism. Sequenced material: blood. The V gene is TRBV20-1, the J gene TRBJ2-1, with a possible D match to TRBD2 (6 bases). The CDR3 sequence: CSARDINGRRGEFF. DNA of the CDR3: TGCAGTGCTAGAGATATTAACGGGCGGCGGGGTGAGTTCTTC.